A selection of T cell receptor beta chains follows, all from one sample in a study of cytotoxic CD8 clonotypes in ibrutinib-treated CLL. The assay was immunoSEQ multiplex PCR, and TCRdb's table has in-frame clones only and misses some. The sample lists about 130,000 clones, approximately 81% occurring once. This specimen was PBMCs, taken after 24 months of ibrutinib treatment. These receptors were collected from a human donor with chronic lymphocytic leukemia. CDR3s include the opening cysteine and the closing phenylalanine or tryptophan. The order of the fields is CDR3 protein, CDR3 DNA, D gene, V gene, J gene. D genes are given only for firm matches.

CDR3 protein: CASSVFSGTGGSGANVLTF; CDR3 DNA: TGTGCCAGCAGCGTATTCTCCGGGACAGGGGGGTCCGGGGCCAACGTCCTGACTTTC; D gene: TRBD1; V gene: TRBV9; J gene: TRBJ2-6
CDR3 protein: CASSQLAGLTDTQYF; CDR3 DNA: TGTGCCAGCAGCCAACTCGCTGGGTTAACAGATACGCAGTATTTT; D gene: -; V gene: TRBV4-2; J gene: TRBJ2-3
CDR3 protein: CASSPSSGGLNEQFF; CDR3 DNA: TGTGCCAGCTCACCGTCTAGCGGGGGGCTCAATGAGCAGTTCTTC; D gene: TRBD2; V gene: TRBV18; J gene: TRBJ2-1
CDR3 protein: CASGGGGGSGNTIYF; CDR3 DNA: TGTGCCAGCGGAGGGGGGGGAGGAAGTGGAAACACCATATATTTT; D gene: -; V gene: TRBV28; J gene: TRBJ1-3
CDR3 protein: CASSLDRGPTSTDTQYF; CDR3 DNA: TGTGCCAGCAGCTTGGACCGGGGACCTACTAGCACAGATACGCAGTATTTT; D gene: -; V gene: TRBV5-4; J gene: TRBJ2-3
CDR3 protein: CASSAYGVQETQYF; CDR3 DNA: TGTGCCAGCTCCGCTTATGGGGTCCAAGAGACCCAGTACTTC; D gene: -; V gene: TRBV9; J gene: TRBJ2-5
CDR3 protein: CASSLVSGGFTDTQYF; CDR3 DNA: TGCGCCAGCAGCTTGGTGTCAGGGGGCTTCACAGATACGCAGTATTTT; D gene: TRBD1; V gene: TRBV5-1; J gene: TRBJ2-3
CDR3 protein: CASSHNDRNQPQHF; CDR3 DNA: TGTGCCAGCAGCCATAACGATCGGAATCAGCCCCAGCATTTT; D gene: -; V gene: TRBV7-9; J gene: TRBJ1-5
CDR3 protein: CASSFSGTAGNTIYF; CDR3 DNA: TGTGCCAGCAGTTTCTCCGGGACAGCGGGGAACACCATATATTTT; D gene: TRBD1; V gene: TRBV27; J gene: TRBJ1-3
CDR3 protein: CSVGSTEAFF; CDR3 DNA: TGCAGCGTGGGCAGCACTGAAGCTTTCTTT; D gene: -; V gene: TRBV29-1; J gene: TRBJ1-1
CDR3 protein: CASSFRRAGGRETQYF; CDR3 DNA: TGTGCCAGCAGTTTTCGTCGAGCGGGCGGCCGGGAGACCCAGTACTTC; D gene: -; V gene: TRBV28; J gene: TRBJ2-5